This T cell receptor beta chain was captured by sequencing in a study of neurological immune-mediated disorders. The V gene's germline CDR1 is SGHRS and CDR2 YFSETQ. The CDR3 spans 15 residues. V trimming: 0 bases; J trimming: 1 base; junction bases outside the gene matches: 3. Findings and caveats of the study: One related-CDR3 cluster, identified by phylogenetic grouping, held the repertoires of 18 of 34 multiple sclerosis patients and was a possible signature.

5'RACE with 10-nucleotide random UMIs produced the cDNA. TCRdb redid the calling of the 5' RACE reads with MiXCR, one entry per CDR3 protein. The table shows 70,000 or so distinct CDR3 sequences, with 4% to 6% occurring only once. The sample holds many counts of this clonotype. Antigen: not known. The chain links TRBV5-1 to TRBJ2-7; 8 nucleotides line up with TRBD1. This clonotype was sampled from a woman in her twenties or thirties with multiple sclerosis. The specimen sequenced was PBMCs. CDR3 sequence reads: CASSLGQGISYEQYF. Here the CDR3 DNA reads TGCGCCAGCAGCTTGGGACAGGGGATATCCTACGAGCAGTACTTC.